This T cell receptor beta chain came from a study of T cell repertoires in cytomegalovirus infection. V was shortened by 6 bases and J by 1 base, with 13 bases between the two germline ends. Germline CDR1 is SGHVS and CDR2 is FQNEAQ. The CDR3 sequence is 15 residues long. A few counts support this clonotype. Its antigen is undetermined. Each CDR3 protein gets one entry after TCRdb re-called the reads with MiXCR. The top ten clones hold about half of a sample with some 560,000 distinct CDR3 sequences, about 39% of them seen once. Study results and limitations: Ex vivo, HLA-C-restricted CMV-specific TCR beta clonotypes prevailed over the rest of the response.

The receptor was isolated from a human donor in good health (CMV status not recorded). Some clones in this sample may be carry-over from other donors' samples. This chain links TRBV7-8 with TRBJ2-1, with D possibly matching TRBD1 (6 bases). Sequences were derived from cultured PBMCs, sampled from culture after CMV antigen stimulation. The CDR3 is CASSSTGRSYNEQFF. The CDR3 nucleotides read TGTGCCAGCAGTTCGACAGGCCGGTCCTACAATGAGCAGTTCTTC.